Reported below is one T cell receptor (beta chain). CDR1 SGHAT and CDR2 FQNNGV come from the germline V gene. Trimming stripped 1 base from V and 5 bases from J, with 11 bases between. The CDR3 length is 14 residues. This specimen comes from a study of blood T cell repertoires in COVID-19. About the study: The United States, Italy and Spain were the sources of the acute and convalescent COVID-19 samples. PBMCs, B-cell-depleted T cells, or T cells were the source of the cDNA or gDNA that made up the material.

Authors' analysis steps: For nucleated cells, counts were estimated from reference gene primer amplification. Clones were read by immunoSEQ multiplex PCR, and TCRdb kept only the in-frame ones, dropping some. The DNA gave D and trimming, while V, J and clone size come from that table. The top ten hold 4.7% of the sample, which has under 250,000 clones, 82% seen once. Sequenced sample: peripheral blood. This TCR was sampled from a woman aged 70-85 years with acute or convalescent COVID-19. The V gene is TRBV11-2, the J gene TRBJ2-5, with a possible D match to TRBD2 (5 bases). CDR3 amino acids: CASSLAGMQETQYF. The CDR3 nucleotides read TGTGCCAGCAGCTTAGCCGGGATGCAGGAGACCCAGTACTTC. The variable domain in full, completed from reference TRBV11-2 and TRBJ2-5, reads EAGVAQSPRYKIIEKRQSVAFWCNPISGHATLYWYQQILGQGPKLLIQFQNNGVVDDSQLPKDRFSAERLKGVDSTLKIQPAKLEDSAVYLCASSLAGMQETQYFGPGTRLLVL.